The 18 T cell receptor beta chains given below trace back to one sample, sequenced in a study of spatial heterogeneity in lung cancer. Time point: blood at routine non-recurrence follow-up after resection. Using its own MiXCR run on the 5' RACE reads, TCRdb lists one record per CDR3 protein. The sample has tens of thousands of distinct CDR3 sequences, 8% to 10% seen once. The sample here was PBMCs, taken at follow-up. These receptors originate from a male donor with early-stage non-small cell lung cancer.

This chain uses TRBV20-1 with TRBJ2-2; D might be TRBD1 (7 bases). In germline, CDR1 is DFQATT, CDR2 SNEGSKA (reference sequence). Trimming took off 6 bases at V and 4 bases at J, with 12 bases between the two ends. The CDR3 spans 13 residues. CDR3 coding DNA: TGCAGTGCGTACAGGGGAGGCACCGGGGAGCTGTTTTTT. Translated, it gives CSAYRGGTGELFF.

This clonotype has at least ten counts. The chain has TRBV6-6 and TRBJ1-6; a possible D gene is TRBD1 (6 bases). The CDR3 has 14 amino acids. CDR1 is MNHNY, CDR2 SVGAGI, per germline (reference sequence). V shed 7 bases and J shed 7 bases, with 14 bases lying between them. CDR3 sequence reads: CASKQGLNNSPLHF. CDR3 DNA: TGTGCCAGCAAACAGGGATTAAACAATTCACCCCTCCACTTT.

This clonotype has a count of ten or more. This chain uses TRBV3-1 with TRBJ2-5, with a possible D match to TRBD2 (6 bases). This CDR3 is built from 17 residues. The V end lost 0 bases, the J end lost 0 bases, and 14 bases lay between the germline ends. Germline CDR1 reads LGHDT; CDR2 reads YNNKEL (reference sequence). The CDR3 region has the DNA TGTGCCAGCAGCCAAGACTGGGACTCCCAGTACCAAGAGACCCAGTACTTC. Translation gives CASSQDWDSQYQETQYF.

The rearrangement joins TRBV2 to TRBJ2-1, with 7 bases aligning to TRBD2. Germline lookup yields CDR1 SNHLY and CDR2 FYNNEI. This CDR3 spans 14 amino acids. V lost 6 bases to trimming and J lost 6 bases; unmatched junction nucleotides: 8. CDR3 region: CASRPGTTINEQFF. The CDR3 DNA reads as TGTGCCAGCAGGCCCGGGACTACAATCAATGAGCAGTTCTTC.

This clonotype has just a few counts. The chain is built from TRBV29-1 and TRBJ2-3, with a tentative D call TRBD1 (6 bases). The germline V gene encodes CDR1 SQVTM and CDR2 ANQGSEA. Trimming shortened V by 4 bases and J by 6 bases, and 14 bases separated the two germline ends. The CDR3 totals 13 residues. CDR3: CSVGAQGGDTQYF. Written as DNA, the CDR3 is TGCAGCGTTGGGGCACAGGGTGGTGATACGCAGTATTTT.

The chain uses TRBV15 and TRBJ2-7; tentative D call: TRBD1 (6 bases). Per germline, CDR1 LNHNV and CDR2 YYDKDF (reference sequence). There are 13 residues in the CDR3. V lost 0 bases, J lost 6 bases, and 9 bases lay in between. CDR3 loop: CATSRDRGGEQYF. As DNA, the CDR3 is TGTGCCACCAGCAGAGACAGGGGCGGCGAGCAGTACTTC.

In its sample, this clonotype was seen a few times. The chain has TRBV7-2 and TRBJ2-1, with TRBD2 identical over 10 bases. Trimming removed 2 bases from V and 1 base from J; junction bases left unmatched: 5. The CDR3 consists of 17 residues. Germline V gene sequence: CDR1 SGHTA, CDR2 FQGNSA. CDR3 sequence (DNA): TGTGCCAGCAGCTTACGAGCGGGGGGGACATCCTACAATGAGCAGTTCTTC. It encodes CASSLRAGGTSYNEQFF.

In this sample, this clonotype turned up many times. In DNA form, the CDR3 reads TGCGCCAGCAGCTTGGGGTCAGGCAGCGCAGATACGCAGTATTTT. Protein: CASSLGSGSADTQYF. The chain uses TRBV5-1 and TRBJ2-3; D is undetermined. This CDR3 spans 15 amino acids. CDR1 and CDR2 (germline): SGHRS, YFSETQ. V lost 0 bases, J lost 4 bases, and 12 bases lay in between.

This clonotype was found many times. The rearrangement uses TRBV4-3 and TRBJ2-1; D might be TRBD1 or TRBD2, each matching 6 bases. Trimming took 0 bases from V and 7 from J, leaving 19 bases between them. Germline V CDR1 and CDR2: LGHNA, YSLEER. The CDR3 runs 17 residues. The CDR3 sequence is CASSQDEGQRGLNEQFF. As DNA, the CDR3 is TGCGCCAGCAGCCAAGATGAGGGTCAACGGGGGCTAAATGAGCAGTTCTTC.

This clonotype was recorded a few times. This chain links TRBV28 with TRBJ1-2; no reliable D call. V lost 5 bases and J 3 bases, leaving 7 bases between the germline ends. CDR3 size: 12 residues. CDR1 is MDHEN, CDR2 SYDVKM, per germline. CDR3 sequence reads: CASSAQYYGYTF. The CDR3 DNA follows: TGTGCCAGCAGTGCCCAGTACTATGGCTACACCTTC.

This chain connects TRBV7-2 to TRBJ1-1; TRBD1 might be the D (6 bases). Germline V gene data show CDR1 as SGHTA and CDR2 as FQGNSA. The CDR3 contains 16 residues. V gave up 1 base and J gave up 5 bases, with 17 bases separating them. In DNA form, the CDR3 reads TGTGCCAGCAGCTTAGTTTTTCCGGGGGCTGGAACTGAAGCTTTCTTT. Protein: CASSLVFPGAGTEAFF.

This clonotype was counted many times. This chain connects TRBV18 to TRBJ2-7, with D tentatively TRBD1 (5 bases). The CDR3 extends over 13 amino acids. Trimming shortened V by 2 bases and J by 0 bases, and 5 bases separated the two germline ends. The germline V gene encodes CDR1 KGHSH and CDR2 LQKENI. CDR3 sequence (DNA): TGTGCCAGCTCACCAGACAGCTCCTACGAGCAGTACTTC. Translating it yields CASSPDSSYEQYF.

This clonotype was found a few times. This chain joins TRBV7-2 and TRBJ2-2; no definite D call. The length of the CDR3 is 15 residues. The V end was cut by 5 bases, the J end by 7 bases, with 17 bases between. CDR1 and CDR2 (germline): SGHTA, FQGNSA. CDR3 in amino acids: CASSPLLGIGGELFF. CDR3 DNA sequence: TGTGCCAGCAGCCCGCTTTTAGGCATTGGCGGGGAGCTGTTTTTT.

J is TRBJ2-7 and V is TRBV7-2, with 14 bases identical to TRBD2. V gave up 5 bases and J gave up 4 bases; unmatched junction bases: 7. The CDR3 runs to 16 residues. The germline V gene has CDR1 SGHTA and CDR2 FQGNSA. The chain's CDR3 is CASSTGLAGAQYEQYF. Here the CDR3 DNA reads TGTGCCAGCAGCACGGGACTAGCGGGGGCCCAGTACGAGCAGTACTTC.

The gene calls are TRBV20-1 and TRBJ2-5; 7 positions agree with TRBD1. The germline CDR1 and CDR2 sequences are DFQATT and SNEGSKA (reference sequence). V shed 4 bases, J shed 1 base, and the junction held 9 bases outside the gene matches. The CDR3 covers 15 residues. CDR3 sequence (DNA): TGCAGTGCTATTCCCCCGCCAGGGGGCCAAGAGACCCAGTACTTC. The encoded protein is CSAIPPPGGQETQYF.

This chain connects TRBV7-2 to TRBJ1-1; 7 nucleotides line up with TRBD1. Germline assignment: CDR1 SGHTA and CDR2 FQGNSA. The CDR3 has 15 amino acids. V shed 5 bases, J shed 5 bases, and the junction held 11 bases outside the gene matches. Written as DNA, the CDR3 is TGTGCCAGCAGCGCTCAGAGGGGGCAGTTTACTGAAGCTTTCTTT. Translation: CASSAQRGQFTEAFF.

This clonotype was picked up many times. The chain joins TRBV19 to TRBJ2-2, with 7 bases lining up with TRBD2. The CDR3 length is 15 residues. V trimming: 4 bases; J trimming: 5 bases; junction bases outside the gene matches: 7. Germline CDR1 LNHDA, CDR2 SQIVND (reference sequence). The CDR3 bases are TGTGCCAGTAGTAACCCCAAGGGAGGGACCGGGGAGCTGTTTTTT. Translated: CASSNPKGGTGELFF.

This clonotype showed up many times. This chain connects TRBV5-5 to TRBJ2-5, with unresolved D. Trimming shortened V by 0 bases and J by 5 bases, and 17 bases separated the two germline ends. The germline V gene encodes CDR1 SGHKS and CDR2 YYEKEE (reference sequence). The CDR3 sequence is 16 residues long. As DNA, the CDR3 is TGTGCCAGCAGCTTGGCCCCGGCAGGCGTTTGGGAGACCCAGTACTTC. Translation gives CASSLAPAGVWETQYF.